This T cell receptor (beta chain) is drawn from a study of a mutant IDH1 vaccine in newly diagnosed glioma. Overall study: Before enrollment, patients got radiotherapy alone, temozolomide alone, or mostly the combination.

Comment on this clone: The antigen is undetermined.

Libraries were prepared by immunoSEQ multiplex PCR; TCRdb keeps only in-frame clonotypes and omits some of them. The sample yields 50,000 to 75,000 clones, about nine tenths seen once. CDR1 ENHRY and CDR2 SYGVKD come from the germline V gene. CDR3 length: 14 amino acids. J gave up 3 bases and V 10 bases, and 8 bases lay outside the gene matches. Study results and caveats: Vaccine-induced responses were seen in 93.3% of patients, spanning several MHC alleles.

Time point denoted: baseline, week 1 (first vaccination visit). The treatment: pre-vaccination baseline after standard-of-care therapy. Each of the donors came in with new WHO grade 3 or 4 astrocytomas that were IDH1-mutant and ATRX-lost. This clonotype was sampled from a man in his fifties or sixties with glioma. Sample: PBMCs, taken from a glioma patient treated with radiotherapy, temozolomide or both. This sequence joins TRBV10-3 and TRBJ1-2; the match to TRBD1 covers 10 bases. The CDR3 bases are TGTGCCACCACCAGGGGGACAGGGGACTATGGCTACACCTTC. As protein: CATTRGTGDYGYTF.